This TCR beta chain emerged from a study of T-cell reconstitution after alpha-beta-depleted transplantation in children. Unique molecular identifiers were used in preparing the TCRbeta library. MiXCR, run by TCRdb on the PCR reads, gives a single entry per CDR3 protein. The sample lists roughly 180,000 distinct CDR3 sequences, about 14% occurring once. This clonotype was detected only a few times. V lost 0 bases, J lost 0 bases, and 12 bases lay in between. This CDR3 is built from 17 residues. CDR1 is LGHDT, CDR2 YNNKEL, per germline (reference sequence). The J gene is TRBJ2-4, the V gene TRBV3-1; D may match TRBD1 or TRBD2 (5 bases each). The specimen comprised PBMCs from the stem cell graft donor, sampled from the stem cell graft. This receptor was identified in a human donor who donated a stem cell graft to a child with acute lymphoblastic leukemia. CDR3 nucleotide sequence: TGTGCCAGCAGCCAAGAAAGGGGAGCGCTAGCCAAAAACATTCAGTACTTC. It specifies CASSQERGALAKNIQYF.